These T cell receptor beta chains were read from a single sample in a study of blood T cell repertoires in COVID-19. Profiling relied on immunoSEQ multiplex PCR, and the TCRdb table lists in-frame clones only, not all of them. The sample has approximately 51,000 clones; around 86% are singletons. The sequencing input was peripheral blood. Every receptor here comes from a middle-aged man with active COVID-19. Each CDR3 is given with its conserved first and last residue. Fields, in order: V gene, D gene, clone size, J gene, CDR3 protein, CDR3 DNA. The D gene is left open where the match is weak. Rows give clone size only sometimes, using once, few, many, or a class for an expanded clone.

>TRBV7-2|-|-|TRBJ1-1
CASSLEAGGGEAFF
TGTGCCAGCAGCTTAGAGGCGGGAGGCGGTGAAGCTTTCTTT
>TRBV28|-|once|TRBJ1-2
CASSPGGTRGYTF
TGTGCCAGCAGTCCCGGGGGGACTCGTGGCTACACCTTC
>TRBV28|TRBD1|-|TRBJ1-1
CASSPGGLGTEAFF
TGTGCCAGCAGTCCAGGGGGCTTGGGTACTGAAGCTTTCTTT
>TRBV7-6|TRBD2|-|TRBJ2-1
CASSPRGGVSYNEQFF
TGTGCCAGCAGCCCCCGGGGGGGGGTCTCCTACAATGAGCAGTTCTTC
>TRBV19|TRBD2|-|TRBJ2-2
CASSIDPPAGGRTGELFF
TGTGCCAGTAGTATAGATCCCCCAGCGGGAGGTAGGACCGGGGAGCTGTTTTTT
>TRBV6-1|TRBD2|few|TRBJ2-7
CASSENLAGGPYEQYF
TGTGCCAGCAGTGAGAACCTAGCGGGAGGGCCTTACGAGCAGTACTTC
>TRBV4-1|-|-|TRBJ1-3
CASSRAINRDMKNTIYF
TGCGCCAGCAGCCGAGCGATAAACCGGGACATGAAAAACACCATATATTTT
>TRBV18|TRBD1|-|TRBJ1-4
CASSPGTENEKLFF
TGTGCCAGCTCACCTGGGACAGAGAATGAAAAACTGTTTTTT
>TRBV29-1|TRBD1|-|TRBJ2-4
CSALSGQGRDIQYF
TGCAGCGCCCTGAGTGGACAGGGCAGAGACATTCAGTACTTC
>TRBV6-5|-|-|TRBJ1-1
CASSYSATNTEAFF
TGTGCCAGCAGTTACTCGGCCACGAACACTGAAGCTTTCTTT
>TRBV27|-|-|TRBJ2-1
CASIGRGGLPGVEQFF
TGTGCCAGCATCGGCCGGGGTGGCCTCCCAGGGGTTGAGCAGTTCTTC
>TRBV5-1|TRBD2|-|TRBJ2-5
CASSLVIAGYQETQYF
TGCGCCAGCAGCTTGGTGATAGCGGGGTACCAAGAGACCCAGTACTTC
>TRBV2|-|-|TRBJ2-1
CASSDGVIYEQFF
TGTGCCAGCAGTGACGGGGTGATCTATGAGCAGTTCTTC
>TRBV7-9|-|-|TRBJ2-6
CASSSRGYGVSGANVLTF
TGTGCCAGCAGCTCGAGGGGGTATGGGGTCTCTGGGGCCAACGTCCTGACTTTC
>TRBV28|TRBD1|-|TRBJ1-4
CASSANRGRGEKLFF
TGTGCCAGCAGTGCAAACAGGGGGCGAGGTGAAAAACTGTTTTTT
>TRBV11-3|-|-|TRBJ2-7
CASSSGQSGEQYF
TGTGCCAGCAGCTCGGGACAATCGGGCGAGCAGTACTTC
>TRBV9|TRBD2|-|TRBJ2-3
CASSVGSGSGQDTQYF
TGTGCCAGCAGCGTAGGAAGCGGGAGCGGTCAAGATACGCAGTATTTT
>TRBV12-3/TRBV12-4|TRBD1|-|TRBJ1-2
CASLDRAYGYTF
TGTGCCAGCTTGGACAGGGCCTATGGCTACACCTTC
>TRBV7-3|TRBD1|once|TRBJ1-2
CASSPTGGSNYGYTF
TGTGCCAGCAGTCCCACAGGGGGCTCTAACTATGGCTACACCTTC
>TRBV11-3|-|-|TRBJ1-1
CASSSGVRNTEAFF
TGTGCCAGCAGCTCCGGGGTCCGAAACACTGAAGCTTTCTTT
>TRBV11-2|-|-|TRBJ2-7
CASSFRSEGYEQYF
TGTGCCAGCAGCTTTAGGTCAGAGGGTTACGAGCAGTACTTC
>TRBV14|TRBD2|-|TRBJ2-3
CASRHGLAGENTDTQYF
TGTGCCAGCAGACACGGACTAGCGGGAGAAAATACAGATACGCAGTATTTT
>TRBV2|-|-|TRBJ2-7
CASSDGYEQYF
TGTGCCAGCAGTGACGGCTACGAGCAGTACTTC
>TRBV19|TRBD2|-|TRBJ2-7
CASSIRPSGAYEQYF
TGTGCCAGTAGTATCAGGCCTAGCGGGGCCTACGAGCAGTACTTC
>TRBV6-5|-|-|TRBJ2-1
CASSYSIGGEQFF
TGTGCCAGCAGTTACTCGATCGGGGGTGAGCAGTTCTTC
>TRBV5-6|TRBD2|-|TRBJ2-1
CASSWGLVSTNEQFF
TGTGCCAGCAGCTGGGGACTAGTGTCAACCAATGAGCAGTTCTTC
>TRBV27|TRBD2|-|TRBJ2-7
CASSPRGGRLEQYF
TGTGCCAGCAGTCCACGCGGGGGGCGCCTCGAGCAGTACTTC
>TRBV3-1/TRBV3-2|-|-|TRBJ2-2
CASSQDPGIVGELFF
TGTGCCAGCAGCCAAGATCCAGGGATAGTCGGGGAGCTGTTTTTT
>TRBV5-1|-|-|TRBJ2-7
CASSLVSGRSEQYF
TGCGCCAGCAGCTTGGTTAGCGGTAGAAGCGAGCAGTACTTC
>TRBV11-3|-|-|TRBJ2-7
CASSGRESYEQYF
TGTGCCAGCAGCGGTAGGGAGTCCTACGAGCAGTACTTC
>TRBV16|-|-|TRBJ1-5
CASSIQAVYNQPQHF
TGTGCCAGCAGCATACAGGCGGTATACAATCAGCCCCAGCATTTT
>TRBV3-1/TRBV3-2|TRBD2|-|TRBJ2-5
CASSPGTSGSSRETQYF
TGTGCCAGCAGCCCGGGGACTAGCGGGAGCAGCCGGGAGACCCAGTACTTC
>TRBV18|TRBD1|-|TRBJ1-5
CASSPDGTGQQPQHF
TGTGCCAGCTCACCAGACGGGACAGGGCAACAGCCCCAGCATTTT
>TRBV11-2|-|-|TRBJ2-1
CASSFTGTSSSYNEQFF
TGTGCCAGCAGCTTCACAGGAACTAGCAGCTCCTACAATGAGCAGTTCTTC
>TRBV9|TRBD2|-|TRBJ2-2
CASSGTSGTPGELFF
TGTGCCAGCAGCGGGACTAGCGGGACCCCCGGGGAGCTGTTTTTT
>TRBV6-5|-|-|TRBJ1-1
CASSYGGGRNTEAFF
TGTGCCAGCAGTTACGGCGGGGGACGGAACACTGAAGCTTTCTTT
>TRBV15|-|-|TRBJ1-4
CATSSLTEEKLFF
TGTGCCACCAGCAGTTTAACAGAGGAAAAACTGTTTTTT
>TRBV19|TRBD2|-|TRBJ2-3
CASSMGTSGSLPQYF
TGTGCCAGTAGTATGGGGACTAGCGGGAGTCTCCCTCAGTATTTT
>TRBV5-1|TRBD2|-|TRBJ2-1
CASSIGLAGGLYNEQFF
TGCGCCAGCAGCATCGGACTAGCGGGAGGCCTCTACAATGAGCAGTTCTTC
>TRBV6-7|TRBD2|-|TRBJ2-1
CASGLAGIERRFNEQFF
TGTGCCAGCGGACTAGCGGGGATTGAGCGCCGCTTCAATGAGCAGTTCTTC
>TRBV7-2|-|few|TRBJ1-5
CASSLMIGGEGNQPQHF
TGTGCCAGCAGCTTAATGATCGGGGGAGAGGGCAATCAGCCCCAGCATTTT
>TRBV5-4|TRBD1|-|TRBJ1-2
CASSLRTGDYGYTF
TGTGCCAGCAGCCTACGGACAGGGGACTATGGCTACACCTTC
>TRBV6-1|-|-|TRBJ2-5
CASSDGWAAETQYF
TGTGCCAGCAGTGACGGTTGGGCTGCGGAGACCCAGTACTTC
>TRBV27|-|few|TRBJ1-2
CASSLSDVGGYNAGYTF
TGTGCCAGCAGTTTATCGGACGTGGGGGGTTACAACGCTGGCTACACCTTC
>TRBV10-2|-|few|TRBJ1-6
CASRDDNNYNSPLHF
TGCGCCAGCAGGGATGACAACAACTATAATTCACCCCTCCACTTT
>TRBV4-1|TRBD2|-|TRBJ2-5
CASSLPRPRREGMRETQYF
TGCGCCAGCAGCCTCCCCCGCCCCCGGCGGGAGGGCATGAGGGAGACCCAGTACTTC
>TRBV7-9|TRBD2|-|TRBJ2-1
CASSVLAGSNEQFF
TGTGCCAGCAGCGTACTAGCGGGGAGTAATGAGCAGTTCTTC
>TRBV5-5|TRBD2|-|TRBJ2-6
CASSLAGTSGPPGANVLTF
TGTGCCAGCAGCTTGGCCGGGACTAGCGGACCACCTGGGGCCAACGTCCTGACTTTC
>TRBV9|TRBD1|-|TRBJ1-4
CASTRTGTNEKLFF
TGTGCCAGCACCCGGACAGGGACTAATGAAAAACTGTTTTTT
>TRBV15|TRBD1|-|TRBJ2-1
CATSANRDRGYNEQFF
TGTGCCACCAGCGCGAACCGGGACAGGGGATACAATGAGCAGTTCTTC
>TRBV28|-|-|TRBJ1-1
CASRVRANTEAFF
TGTGCCAGCAGAGTGAGGGCGAACACTGAAGCTTTCTTT
>TRBV25-1|-|-|TRBJ1-2
CASSSPGGDGYTF
TGTGCCAGCAGTTCCCCGGGGGGGGATGGCTACACCTTC
>TRBV7-2|-|-|TRBJ2-7
CASSLGGSLYEQYF
TGTGCCAGCAGCTTGGGGGGATCATTGTACGAGCAGTACTTC
>TRBV7-8|-|-|TRBJ2-3
CASSWGTRTDTQYF
TGTGCCAGCAGCTGGGGGACTCGCACAGATACGCAGTATTTT
>TRBV3-1/TRBV3-2|-|few|TRBJ1-5
CASSPQGSGQPQHF
TGTGCCAGCAGCCCACAGGGATCGGGGCAGCCCCAGCATTTT